This T cell receptor (beta chain) was recovered during a study of post-analysis software for immune sequencing data (dated by TCRdb to between 2015 and 2016). About the study as a whole: The recorded disease courses included relapsing-remitting, secondary progressive and progressive-relapsing multiple sclerosis, and some patients had no subtype annotation. Patient repertoires were compared against 11 previously published healthy control repertoires from donors aged roughly 6 to 25 years. A subset of samples was prepared in parallel using single-end sample barcoding, then pooled and co-amplified after Illumina adapter ligation.

The full study reports these points: Significantly lower normalized Chao1 diversity was found in multiple sclerosis patients than in controls, suggesting substantial peripheral T-cell clonal expansion. The control group was slightly older than the multiple sclerosis patient group. Direct clustering with F measure revealed strong co-clustering of samples prepared in the same batch, which led to a batch-effect correction. Patients showed significantly higher frequencies than controls for about five TRBV segments, among them TRBV5-6, TRBV5-1 and TRBV20-1.

To demonstrate the VDJtools post-analysis software, the study profiled TCR beta repertoires from the peripheral blood of about 13 young patients with multiple sclerosis. The multiple sclerosis patients were children and adolescents between about 6 and 16 years of age. With respect to this clonotype: Its binding antigen is unknown. The input lacks base qualities; no much larger clone sits a single base away.

CDR1 is given as DFQATT and CDR2 as SNEGSKA, both from the germline V gene (reference sequence). The CDR3 numbers 13 residues from cysteine through phenylalanine. Only CDR3 DNA is held: 39 bases, read in frame from base 1. V sheds 0 bases and J sheds 5 bases, leaving 10 bases between their ends. Receptors were amplified or captured by PCR. For sequencing, an Illumina HiSeq 2500 was employed. Unique molecular identifiers were incorporated into TCR beta cDNA libraries to reduce PCR and sequencing biases. Every 1 to 10 million input T cells yielded 500,000 or so cDNA molecules, meaning each molecule approximated one T cell. The same protocol used for the earlier healthy control dataset was applied to prepare and sequence the patient libraries. Samples belonging to the same batch were prepared together, multiplexed and sequenced on a shared HiSeq lane. In the paper's pipeline: MIGEC was used to process the raw barcoded reads, and molecular identifier groups with only a single read were discarded before consensus assembly and CDR3 extraction. Clonotype tables were post-analysed with VDJtools, normalizing diversity by down-sampling all datasets to the smallest sample size. To correct batch-related cross-sample contamination, repertoire overlap clustering matched CDR3 amino acid sequences but not nucleotide sequences. Using fastp at Q25 and MiXCR, TCRdb reprocessed the public reads and kept productive beta chains. Every CDR3 protein is listed once, alongside the most common genes and DNA of its rows. The V and J calls reflect TCRdb's pipeline rather than the authors' work. The sample table lists about 460,000 distinct CDR3 sequences, approximately 45% of them with a count of one. The ten biggest clones cover roughly an eighth of the sample.

The rearranged segments are TRBV20-1 and TRBJ2-5; there is no confident call for the D gene. Specimen: blood. This TCR came from a girl between 10 and 17 years old with multiple sclerosis. Here the CDR3 is given as CSARDIGRETQYF. The DNA is TGCAGTGCTAGAGATATCGGTCGGGAGACCCAGTACTTC.